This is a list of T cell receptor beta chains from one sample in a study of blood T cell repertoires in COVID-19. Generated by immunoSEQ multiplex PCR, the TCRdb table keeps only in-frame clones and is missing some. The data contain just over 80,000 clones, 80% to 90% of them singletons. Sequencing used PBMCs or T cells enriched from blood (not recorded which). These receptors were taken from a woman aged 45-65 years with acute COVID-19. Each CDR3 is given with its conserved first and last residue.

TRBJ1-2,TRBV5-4,CASSWGVATGGYTF
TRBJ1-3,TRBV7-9,CASSPGTGNTIYF
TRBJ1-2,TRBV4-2,CASSQESESGVDGYTF
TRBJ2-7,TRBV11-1,CASSLSGRAANEQYF
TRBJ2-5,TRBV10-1,CASSESGTGRQETQYF
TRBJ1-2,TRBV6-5,CASSYSAGASYGYTF
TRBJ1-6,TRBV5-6,CASTINRGRSPLHF
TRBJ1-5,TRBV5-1,CASSLGQGLNQPQHF
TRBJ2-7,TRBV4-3,CASSQTKGASYEQYF
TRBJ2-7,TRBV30,CAWSLRGRTYEQYF
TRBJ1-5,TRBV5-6,CASSLTGGNQPQHF
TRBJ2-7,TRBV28,CASSLQEQYF
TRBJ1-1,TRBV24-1,CATSDSWTGEAFF
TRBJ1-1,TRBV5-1,CASSLIAQIMNTEAFF
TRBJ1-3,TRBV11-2,CASSLDPAGVGNTIYF
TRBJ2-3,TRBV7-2,CASSPSRDSAVQYF
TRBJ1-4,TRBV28,CASSSLQGAKEKLFF
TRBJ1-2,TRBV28,CASSLSGLGGASRGYTF
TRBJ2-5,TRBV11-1,CASSPLAGEGQETQYF
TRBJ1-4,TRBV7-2,CASSLEAGGTNEKLFF
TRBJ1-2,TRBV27,CASSFGGALGYTF
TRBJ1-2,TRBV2,CASSVVPSYGYTF
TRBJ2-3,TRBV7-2,CASSPAGGTDTQYF
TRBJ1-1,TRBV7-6,CASSLQGAEAFF
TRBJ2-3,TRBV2,CASPGGAGGRDTQYF
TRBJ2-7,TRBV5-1,CASSLGQGNEQYF
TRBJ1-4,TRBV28,CASSSYRVKNEKLFF
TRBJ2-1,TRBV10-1,CASSEPGLAAYNEQFF
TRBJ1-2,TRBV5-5,CASSFSSQGGGYTF